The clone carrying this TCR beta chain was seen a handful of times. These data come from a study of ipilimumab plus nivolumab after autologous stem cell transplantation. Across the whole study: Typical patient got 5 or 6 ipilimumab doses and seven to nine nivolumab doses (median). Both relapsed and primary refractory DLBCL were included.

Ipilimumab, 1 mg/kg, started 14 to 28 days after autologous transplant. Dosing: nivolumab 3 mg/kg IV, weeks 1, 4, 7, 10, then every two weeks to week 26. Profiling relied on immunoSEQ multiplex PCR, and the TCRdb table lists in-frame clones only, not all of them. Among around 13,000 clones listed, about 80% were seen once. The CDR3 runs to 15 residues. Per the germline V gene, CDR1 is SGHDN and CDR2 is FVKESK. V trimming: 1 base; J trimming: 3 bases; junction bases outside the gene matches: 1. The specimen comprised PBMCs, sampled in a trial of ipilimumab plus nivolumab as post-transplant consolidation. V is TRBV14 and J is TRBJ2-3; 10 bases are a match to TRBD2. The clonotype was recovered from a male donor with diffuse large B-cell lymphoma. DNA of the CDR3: TGTGCCAGCAGCCAAGGGACTAGCGGAACAGATACGCAGTATTTT. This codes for CASSQGTSGTDTQYF.